One sample yielded the 8 T cell receptor beta chains listed below, sequenced in a study of technical replicates of blood from a handful of donors. Measured with immunoSEQ multiplex PCR; TCRdb has only the in-frame clones, and not every one. The table lists about 89,000 clones, approximately 94% of them singletons. Input material: T cells isolated from PBMCs. All receptors derive from a human donor in good health.

This rearrangement joins TRBV27 to TRBJ1-5; D possibly corresponds to TRBD1 (6 bases). The CDR3 covers 14 residues. V was clipped by 9 bases and J by 1 base, with 13 bases between them. Germline CDR1 MNHEY, CDR2 SMNVEV (reference sequence). CDR3 sequence: CASARTDSNQPQHF. CDR3 nucleotides: TGTGCCAGTGCAAGGACAGACAGCAATCAGCCCCAGCATTTT.

The chain has TRBV6-1 and TRBJ1-1; no firm D call. V lost 5 bases, J lost 2 bases, and 9 bases lay in between. This CDR3 has 13 residues. Germline V gene data show CDR1 as MNHNS and CDR2 as SASEGT. This CDR3 is CASSQQKNTEAFF. As DNA, the CDR3 is TGTGCCAGCAGTCAACAGAAAAACACTGAAGCTTTCTTT.

The genes are TRBV7-3 and TRBJ2-1; 8 bases line up with TRBD2. Germline loops: CDR1 SGHTA, CDR2 FQGTGA. V lost 5 bases and J lost 3; bases outside the gene matches: 6. The CDR3 has 15 amino acids. The CDR3 reads CASSRIAGNYNEQFF. DNA for the CDR3: TGTGCCAGCAGCCGTATAGCGGGGAACTACAATGAGCAGTTCTTC.

The CDR3 sequence: CAWSSTGQGVGYTF. CDR3 bases: TGTGCCTGGAGTTCCACGGGACAGGGCGTCGGCTACACCTTC. This rearrangement joins TRBV30 to TRBJ1-2; 9 nucleotides match TRBD1. The junction had 9 bases not matched to a gene; V was cut back by 2 bases and J by 8 bases. In germline, CDR1 is GTSNPN, CDR2 SVGIG (reference sequence). The CDR3 sequence is 14 residues long.

The rearrangement links TRBV6-5 to TRBJ1-5; 9 bases align to TRBD1. Germline CDR1 is MNHEY and CDR2 is SVGAGI. Losses at the gene ends were 6 bases for V and 7 bases for J; bases not matched to a gene: 4. The CDR3 is 13 residues long. DNA of the CDR3: TGTGCCAGCAGCCGGGACAGGGAACAGCCCCAGCATTTT. Translation gives CASSRDREQPQHF.

V usage is TRBV2 and J usage is TRBJ2-7, with D maybe TRBD1 (5 bases). CDR1 is SNHLY, CDR2 FYNNEI, per germline. V was cut by 7 bases and J by 4 bases, with 14 bases left in between. The CDR3 extends over 13 amino acids. The CDR3 nucleotides are TGTGCCAGCACATTCCCCAGGGTTTACGAGCAGTACTTC. This codes for CASTFPRVYEQYF.

The V and J genes are TRBV10-2 and TRBJ2-3; D remains ambiguous. The CDR3 spans 13 residues. The V end lost 8 bases, the J end lost 10 bases, and 19 bases lay between the germline ends. Germline CDR1 is WSHSY and CDR2 is SAAADI. In nucleotides, the CDR3 is TGCGCCAGCGAAGGATTAAGCCTAGGTGCGCAGTATTTT. This codes for CASEGLSLGAQYF.

This chain joins TRBV6-1 and TRBJ1-3; D not certain. Germline-derived CDR1 and CDR2 are MNHNS and SASEGT. The CDR3 spans 14 residues. V lost 6 bases, J lost 4 bases, and 13 bases lay in between. DNA for the CDR3: TGTGCCAGCAGGAGCAAACTTGCCGGAAACACCATATATTTT. It translates to CASRSKLAGNTIYF.